Listed below are T cell receptor beta chains from one sample, sequenced in a study of cytomegalovirus exposure and HLA in healthy donors. The data were produced by immunoSEQ multiplex PCR, yet TCRdb's version contains in-frame clones alone and is incomplete. The table shows 95,000 to 150,000 clones, with over 80% occurring only once. Material: PBMCs. Every receptor here comes from a man aged 25-45 years in good health and CMV-seronegative. CDR3s leave out the opening cysteine and the closing phenylalanine or tryptophan. Each record gives: CDR3 length, D gene, V gene, CDR3 protein. A D gene is named only where the DNA matches it firmly.

14 | NA | TRBV21-1 | ASSDRDREIADTQY
13 | NA | TRBV28 | ASSRTGGGRETQY
9 | NA | TRBV27 | ASSTQGELF
12 | TRBD1 | TRBV7-2 | ASSLVWDRQPQH
9 | NA | TRBV30 | AWSVVGEAF
15 | TRBD2 | TRBV7-8 | ASSILGAGGYTGELF
13 | TRBD1 | TRBV27 | ASSPDRGSGYGYT
10 | NA | TRBV5-6 | ASSSAVYGYT
11 | TRBD1 | TRBV19 | ASTRGQGDEQY
13 | TRBD1 | TRBV19 | ASRTGGALRGELF
12 | TRBD1 | TRBV19 | ASSDRGSLDGYT
13 | NA | TRBV5-1 | ASSLNGAGTDTQY
11 | NA | TRBV9 | ASSLDGGQALH